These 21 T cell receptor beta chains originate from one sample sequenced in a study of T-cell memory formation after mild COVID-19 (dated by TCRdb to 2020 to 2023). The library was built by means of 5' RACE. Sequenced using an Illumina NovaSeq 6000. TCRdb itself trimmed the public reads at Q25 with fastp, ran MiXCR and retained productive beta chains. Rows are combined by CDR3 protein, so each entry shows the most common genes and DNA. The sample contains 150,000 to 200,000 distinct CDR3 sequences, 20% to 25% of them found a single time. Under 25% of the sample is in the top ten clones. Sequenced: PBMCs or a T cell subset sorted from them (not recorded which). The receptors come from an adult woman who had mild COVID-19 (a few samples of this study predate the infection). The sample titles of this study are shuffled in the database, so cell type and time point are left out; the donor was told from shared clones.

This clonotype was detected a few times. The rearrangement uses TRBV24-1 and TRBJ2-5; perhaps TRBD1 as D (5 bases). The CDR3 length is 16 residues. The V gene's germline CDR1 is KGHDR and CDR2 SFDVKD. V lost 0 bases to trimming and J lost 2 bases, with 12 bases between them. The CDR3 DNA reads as TGTGCCACCAGTGATTTGCCTCGGCAGGGACAAGAGACCCAGTACTTC. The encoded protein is CATSDLPRQGQETQYF.

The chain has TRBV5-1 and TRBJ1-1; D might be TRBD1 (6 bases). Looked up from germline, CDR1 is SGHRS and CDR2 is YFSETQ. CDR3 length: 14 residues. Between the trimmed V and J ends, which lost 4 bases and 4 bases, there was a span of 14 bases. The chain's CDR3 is CASSPTTGSTEAFF. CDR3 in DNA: TGCGCCAGCAGCCCAACCACAGGGAGCACTGAAGCTTTCTTT.

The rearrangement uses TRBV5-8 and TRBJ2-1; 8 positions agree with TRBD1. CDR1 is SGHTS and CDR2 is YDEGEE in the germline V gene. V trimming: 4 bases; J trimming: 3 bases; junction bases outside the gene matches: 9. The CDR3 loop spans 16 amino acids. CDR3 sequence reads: CASSLTGALNYNEQFF. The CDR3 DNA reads TGTGCCAGCAGCCTGACAGGGGCCCTAAACTACAATGAGCAGTTCTTC.

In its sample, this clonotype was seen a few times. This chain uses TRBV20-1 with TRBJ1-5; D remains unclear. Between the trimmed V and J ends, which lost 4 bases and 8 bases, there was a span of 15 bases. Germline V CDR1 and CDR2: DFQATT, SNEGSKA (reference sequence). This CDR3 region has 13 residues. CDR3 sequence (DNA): TGCAGTGCTAAAAACGACGTCGGTGAGCCCCAGCATTTT. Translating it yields CSAKNDVGEPQHF.

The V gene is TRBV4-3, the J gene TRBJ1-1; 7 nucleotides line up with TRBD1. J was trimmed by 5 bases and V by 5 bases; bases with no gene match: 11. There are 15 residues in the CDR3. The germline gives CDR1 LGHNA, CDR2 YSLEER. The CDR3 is CASSAQRGPATEAFF. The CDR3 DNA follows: TGCGCCAGCAGCGCCCAAAGGGGGCCCGCGACTGAAGCTTTCTTT.

The CDR3 nucleotides read TGTGCCAGCAGCTTCGAGGGGGCAGGACGGAATCAGCCCCAGCATTTT. Translated, it gives CASSFEGAGRNQPQHF. This chain connects TRBV7-9 to TRBJ1-5, with TRBD1 matching over 7 bases. There are 16 residues in the CDR3. V dropped 3 bases and J dropped 4; count of bases not matched to a gene: 9. CDR1 SEHNR and CDR2 FQNEAQ come from the germline V gene (reference sequence).

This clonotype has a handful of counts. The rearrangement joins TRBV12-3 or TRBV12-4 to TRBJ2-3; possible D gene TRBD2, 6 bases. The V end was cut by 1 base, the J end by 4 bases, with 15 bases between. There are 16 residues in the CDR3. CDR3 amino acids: CASSLVGRGDPDTQYF. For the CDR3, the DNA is TGTGCCAGCAGTTTAGTCGGTCGCGGGGATCCAGATACGCAGTATTTT.

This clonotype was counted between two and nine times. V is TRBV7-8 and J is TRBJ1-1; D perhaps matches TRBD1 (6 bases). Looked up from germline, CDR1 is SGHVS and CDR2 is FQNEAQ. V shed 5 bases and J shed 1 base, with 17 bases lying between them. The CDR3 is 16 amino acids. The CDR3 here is CASSRTVGGWNTEAFF. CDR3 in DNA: TGTGCCAGCAGCCGAACGGTGGGGGGCTGGAACACTGAAGCTTTCTTT.

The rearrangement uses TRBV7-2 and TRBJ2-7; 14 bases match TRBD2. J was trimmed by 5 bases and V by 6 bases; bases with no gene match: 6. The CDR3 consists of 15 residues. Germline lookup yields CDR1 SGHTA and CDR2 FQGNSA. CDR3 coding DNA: TGTGCCAGCAGTTGGGGACTAGCGGGGGTGGACGAGCAGTACTTC. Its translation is CASSWGLAGVDEQYF.

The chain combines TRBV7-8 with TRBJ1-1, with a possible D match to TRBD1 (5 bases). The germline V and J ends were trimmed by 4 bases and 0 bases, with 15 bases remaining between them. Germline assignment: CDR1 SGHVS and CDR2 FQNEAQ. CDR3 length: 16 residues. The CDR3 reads CASSSPGQALNTEAFF. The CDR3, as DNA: TGTGCCAGCAGCTCCCCAGGGCAGGCCCTGAACACTGAAGCTTTCTTT.

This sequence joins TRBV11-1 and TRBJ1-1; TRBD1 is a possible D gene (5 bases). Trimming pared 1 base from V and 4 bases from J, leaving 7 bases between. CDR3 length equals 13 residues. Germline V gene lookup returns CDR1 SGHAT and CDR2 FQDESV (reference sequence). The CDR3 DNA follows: TGTGCCAGCAGCTTAGATGGGGGCACTGAAGCTTTCTTT. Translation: CASSLDGGTEAFF.

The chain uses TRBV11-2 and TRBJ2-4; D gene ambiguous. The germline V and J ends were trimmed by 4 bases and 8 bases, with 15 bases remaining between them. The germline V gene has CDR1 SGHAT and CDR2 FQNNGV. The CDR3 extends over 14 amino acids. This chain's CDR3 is CASSSSSSIYIQYF. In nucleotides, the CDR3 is TGTGCCAGCAGCTCCTCATCCTCTATATACATTCAGTACTTC.

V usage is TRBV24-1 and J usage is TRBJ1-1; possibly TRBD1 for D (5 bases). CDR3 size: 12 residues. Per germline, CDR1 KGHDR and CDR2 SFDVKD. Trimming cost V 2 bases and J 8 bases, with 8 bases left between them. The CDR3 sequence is CATSDSGQEAFF. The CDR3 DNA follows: TGTGCCACCAGTGATTCTGGACAAGAAGCTTTCTTT.

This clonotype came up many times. The CDR3 sequence is CASSVETSGNPGTDTQYF. The CDR3 DNA follows: TGTGCCAGCAGCGTAGAAACTAGCGGGAATCCTGGCACAGATACGCAGTATTTT. V gene TRBV9 combines with J gene TRBJ2-3; the match to TRBD2 covers 10 bases. Trimming removed 0 bases from V and 1 base from J; junction bases left unmatched: 8. Germline values: CDR1 SGDLS, CDR2 YYNGEE. The CDR3 is 18 amino acids.

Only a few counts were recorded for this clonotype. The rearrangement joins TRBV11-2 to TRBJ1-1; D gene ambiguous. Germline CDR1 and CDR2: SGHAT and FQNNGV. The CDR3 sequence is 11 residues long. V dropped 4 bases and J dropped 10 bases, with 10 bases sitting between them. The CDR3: CASSYLVGAFF. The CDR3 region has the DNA TGTGCCAGCAGCTATCTTGTGGGAGCTTTCTTT.

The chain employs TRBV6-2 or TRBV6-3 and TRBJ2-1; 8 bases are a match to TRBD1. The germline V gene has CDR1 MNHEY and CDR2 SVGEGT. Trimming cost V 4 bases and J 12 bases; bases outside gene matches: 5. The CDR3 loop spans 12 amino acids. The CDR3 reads CASSFGQGGQFF. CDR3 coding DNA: TGTGCCAGCAGTTTTGGACAGGGTGGGCAGTTCTTC.

CDR3 sequence: CASSLGASNYEQYF. DNA of the CDR3: TGCGCCAGCAGCTTGGGAGCCAGCAACTACGAGCAGTACTTC. V is TRBV5-1 and J is TRBJ2-7; D gene unclear. Per germline, CDR1 SGHRS and CDR2 YFSETQ. The V end was cut by 0 bases, the J end by 3 bases, with 10 bases between. The CDR3 spans 14 residues.

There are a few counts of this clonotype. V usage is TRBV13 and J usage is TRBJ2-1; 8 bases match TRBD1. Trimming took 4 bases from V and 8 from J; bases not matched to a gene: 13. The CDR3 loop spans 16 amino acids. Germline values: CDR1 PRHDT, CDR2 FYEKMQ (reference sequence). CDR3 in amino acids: CASSWDRTTHRDEQFF. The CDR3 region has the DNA TGTGCCAGCAGCTGGGACAGGACTACCCATAGGGATGAGCAGTTCTTC.

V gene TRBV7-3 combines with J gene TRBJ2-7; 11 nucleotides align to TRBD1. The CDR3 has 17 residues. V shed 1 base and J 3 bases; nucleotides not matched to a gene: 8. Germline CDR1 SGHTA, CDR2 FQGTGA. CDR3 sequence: CASSLSGPGQGDYEQYF. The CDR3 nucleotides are TGTGCCAGCAGCTTAAGCGGTCCGGGACAGGGGGACTACGAGCAGTACTTC.

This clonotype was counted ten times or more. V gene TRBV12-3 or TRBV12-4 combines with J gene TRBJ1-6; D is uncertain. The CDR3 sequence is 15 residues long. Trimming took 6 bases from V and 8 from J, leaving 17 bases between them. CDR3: CASSFDPGVDSPLHF. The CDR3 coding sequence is TGTGCCAGCAGCTTTGATCCTGGGGTGGATTCACCCCTCCACTTT.

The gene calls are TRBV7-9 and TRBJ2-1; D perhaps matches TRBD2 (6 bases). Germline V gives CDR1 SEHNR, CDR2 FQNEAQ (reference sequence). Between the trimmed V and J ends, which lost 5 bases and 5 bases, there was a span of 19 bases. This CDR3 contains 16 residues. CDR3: CASSRGGAGINNEQFF. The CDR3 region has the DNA TGTGCCAGCAGCCGGGGTGGAGCGGGCATTAACAATGAGCAGTTCTTC.